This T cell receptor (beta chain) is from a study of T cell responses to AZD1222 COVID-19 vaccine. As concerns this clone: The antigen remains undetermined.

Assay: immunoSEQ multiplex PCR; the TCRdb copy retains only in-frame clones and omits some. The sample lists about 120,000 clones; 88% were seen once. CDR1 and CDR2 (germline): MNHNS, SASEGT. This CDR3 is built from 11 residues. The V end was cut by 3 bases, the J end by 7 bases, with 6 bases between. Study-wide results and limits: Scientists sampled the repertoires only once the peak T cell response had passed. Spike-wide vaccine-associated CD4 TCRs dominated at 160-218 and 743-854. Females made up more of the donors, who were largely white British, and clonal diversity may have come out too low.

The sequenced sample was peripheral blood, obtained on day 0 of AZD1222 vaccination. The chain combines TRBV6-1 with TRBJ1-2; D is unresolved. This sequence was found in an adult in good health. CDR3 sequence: CASSDSRGYTF. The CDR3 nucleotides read TGTGCCAGCAGTGATTCCCGTGGCTACACCTTC.